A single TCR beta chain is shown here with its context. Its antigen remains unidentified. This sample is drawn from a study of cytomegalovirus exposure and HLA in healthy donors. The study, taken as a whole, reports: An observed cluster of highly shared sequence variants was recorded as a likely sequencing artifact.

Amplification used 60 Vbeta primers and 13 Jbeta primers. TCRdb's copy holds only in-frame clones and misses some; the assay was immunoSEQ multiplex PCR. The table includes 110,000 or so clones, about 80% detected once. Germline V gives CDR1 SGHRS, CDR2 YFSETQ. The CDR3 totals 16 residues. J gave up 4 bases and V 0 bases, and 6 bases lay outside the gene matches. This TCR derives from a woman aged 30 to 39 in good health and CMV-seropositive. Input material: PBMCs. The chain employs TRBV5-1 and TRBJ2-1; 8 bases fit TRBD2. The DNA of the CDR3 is TGCGCCAGCAGCTTGGGGGCTAGCGGGTATTACAATGAGCAGTTCTTC. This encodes CASSLGASGYYNEQFF.